The next 24 T cell receptor beta chains were all read from a single sample in a study of blood T cell repertoires in COVID-19. The table came from immunoSEQ multiplex PCR; TCRdb's copy has only in-frame clones and leaves some out. In the table there are approximately 49,000 clones, roughly four fifths of which are singletons. Sequencing used peripheral blood. The receptors originated from a woman in her fifties or sixties with acute or convalescent COVID-19.

V is TRBV5-4 and J is TRBJ2-5, with 9 bases identical to TRBD1. J lost 4 bases, V lost 4 bases, and 11 bases had no gene match. Germline CDR1 is SGHNT and CDR2 is YYREEE (reference sequence). The CDR3 is 16 amino acids. This chain's CDR3 is CASSTGTGSGPETQYF. CDR3 in DNA: TGTGCCAGCAGCACCGGGACAGGGTCGGGGCCAGAGACCCAGTACTTC.

This clone was recorded only once. J is TRBJ1-2 and V is TRBV6-5, with D uncertain. The CDR3 is 12 residues long. The V gene's germline CDR1 is MNHEY and CDR2 SVGAGI. Trimming pared 6 bases from V and 2 bases from J, leaving 7 bases between. The CDR3 bases are TGTGCCAGCAGAAAGGAGAACTATGGCTACACCTTC. Translated: CASRKENYGYTF.

This clone was recorded a few times. The CDR3 reads CASSFGAGGLTDTQYF. The CDR3 DNA reads TGCGCCAGCAGCTTCGGTGCGGGAGGGCTCACAGATACGCAGTATTTT. The rearrangement joins TRBV5-1 to TRBJ2-3; 9 bases align to TRBD2. Germline CDR1 SGHRS, CDR2 YFSETQ. J was trimmed by 2 bases and V by 2 bases; bases with no gene match: 6. This CDR3 contains 16 residues.

This clone was counted a few times. The gene calls are TRBV10-3 and TRBJ1-1; 9 bases are a match to TRBD1. V lost 6 bases, J lost 7 bases, and 6 bases stayed unmatched. Looked up from germline, CDR1 is ENHRY and CDR2 is SYGVKD. The CDR3 has 13 amino acids. The CDR3 loop reads CAIRQGAGGEAFF. The CDR3 DNA follows: TGTGCCATCAGACAGGGGGCGGGAGGTGAAGCTTTCTTT.

Judged by abundance, this clone is medium-sized. V is TRBV14 and J is TRBJ2-2, with D maybe TRBD2 (5 bases). Per germline, CDR1 SGHDN and CDR2 FVKESK. Trimming stripped 4 bases from V and 4 bases from J, with 16 bases between. The length of the CDR3 is 16 residues. The CDR3, as DNA: TGTGCCAGCAGCCCGCTGTCTGGAGGAGGCACCGGGGAGCTGTTTTTT. It specifies CASSPLSGGGTGELFF.

The genes are TRBV7-9 and TRBJ2-7; the match to TRBD1 covers 7 bases. The CDR3 is made up of 14 amino acids. V trimming: 5 bases; J trimming: 2 bases; junction bases outside the gene matches: 6. Germline loops: CDR1 SEHNR, CDR2 FQNEAQ (reference sequence). CDR3 amino acids: CASSMTGLTYEQYF. The CDR3 bases are TGTGCCAGCAGCATGACAGGGCTCACCTACGAGCAGTACTTC.

V and J are TRBV5-4 and TRBJ1-2; 8 nucleotides line up with TRBD1. The CDR3 spans 17 residues. Trimming cost V 0 bases and J 3 bases; bases outside gene matches: 10. CDR1 and CDR2 (germline): SGHNT, YYREEE (reference sequence). Written as DNA, the CDR3 is TGTGCCAGCAGCTTGGTAAGCAGGGGGCGCCCGGACTATGGCTACACCTTC. Residues: CASSLVSRGRPDYGYTF.

The rearrangement links TRBV9 to TRBJ2-5, with TRBD2 identical over 13 bases. Germline assignment: CDR1 SGDLS and CDR2 YYNGEE. After removal of 2 bases from V and 4 bases from J, the junction contained 5 bases not matched to a gene. The CDR3 runs to 16 residues. The CDR3, as DNA: TGTGCCAGCAGCGTTACTAGCGGGGGGGCGTCAGAGACCCAGTACTTC. This codes for CASSVTSGGASETQYF. The full variable domain, in which reference TRBV9 and TRBJ2-5 provide the parts outside the CDR3, is DSGVTQTPKHLITATGQRVTLRCSPRSGDLSVYWYQQSLDQGLQFLIQYYNGEERAKGNILERFSAQQFPDLHSELNLSSLELGDSALYFCASSVTSGGASETQYFGPGTRLLVL.

The chain carries TRBV11-3 and TRBJ1-1; 9 bases are shared with TRBD1. V was pared by 4 bases and J by 7 bases, with 10 bases of the junction left unmatched. From germline, CDR1 is SGHNT and CDR2 YENEEA. This CDR3 is built from 15 residues. The CDR3 sequence: CASSSGTGRDGEAFF. The CDR3 DNA reads as TGTGCCAGCAGCTCAGGGACAGGGCGGGATGGTGAAGCTTTCTTT. The full variable domain, in which reference TRBV11-3 and TRBJ1-1 provide the parts outside the CDR3, is EAGVVQSPRYKIIEKKQPVAFWCNPISGHNTLYWYLQNLGQGPELLIRYENEEAVDDSQLPKDRFSAERLKGVDSTLKIQPAELGDSAVYLCASSSGTGRDGEAFFGQGTRLTVV.

The chain carries TRBV7-9 and TRBJ2-5; unclear D gene. Looked up from germline, CDR1 is SEHNR and CDR2 is FQNEAQ (reference sequence). This CDR3 contains 14 residues. V was clipped by 3 bases and J by 4 bases, with 12 bases between them. The CDR3 loop reads CASSFMADTETQYF. The CDR3 coding sequence is TGTGCCAGCAGCTTTATGGCGGATACAGAGACCCAGTACTTC.

The chain links TRBV2 to TRBJ2-5, with 10 nucleotides matching TRBD2. Germline CDR1 and CDR2: SNHLY and FYNNEI. The V segment lost 5 bases and the J segment 12 bases; nucleotides outside the gene matches: 12. The CDR3 runs to 14 residues. CDR3: CASSMSGGAEEKYF. Written as DNA, the CDR3 is TGTGCCAGCAGTATGAGCGGGGGGGCCGAGGAAAAGTACTTC.

The rearrangement joins TRBV4-1 to TRBJ1-3; perhaps TRBD1 as D (6 bases). The CDR3 loop spans 15 amino acids. The germline V gene has CDR1 MGHRA and CDR2 YSYEKL. Trimming left V 3 bases short and J 6 bases short, with 15 bases between. CDR3 protein: CASSHTDRLENTIYF. The CDR3 region has the DNA TGCGCCAGCAGCCATACAGACAGGTTAGAAAACACCATATATTTT.

V gene TRBV2 combines with J gene TRBJ2-5; 12 bases align to TRBD1. Looked up from germline, CDR1 is SNHLY and CDR2 is FYNNEI. The junction had 8 bases not matched to a gene; V was cut back by 6 bases and J by 0 bases. The CDR3 runs to 17 residues. This CDR3 is CASSSGTGGHYQETQYF. The CDR3 nucleotides are TGTGCCAGCAGCTCCGGGACAGGGGGCCACTACCAAGAGACCCAGTACTTC.

The genes are TRBV19 and TRBJ1-1, with a weak D call TRBD1 (5 bases). The germline gives CDR1 LNHDA, CDR2 SQIVND (reference sequence). The V end lost 3 bases, the J end lost 4 bases, and 12 bases lay between the germline ends. The CDR3 contains 14 residues. The CDR3 bases are TGTGCCAGTAGTATTCAGGGCTTAATCACTGAAGCTTTCTTT. It translates to CASSIQGLITEAFF.

The rearrangement joins TRBV28 to TRBJ2-2; 10 positions match TRBD2. J was trimmed by 0 bases and V by 3 bases; bases with no gene match: 4. Germline CDR1 is MDHEN and CDR2 is SYDVKM. The CDR3 contains 17 residues. The CDR3 here is CASSFPSGSSNTGELFF. CDR3 bases: TGTGCCAGCAGTTTCCCTAGCGGGAGTTCGAACACCGGGGAGCTGTTTTTT.

This clone has just a few counts. V is TRBV4-2 and J is TRBJ2-7, with a weak D call TRBD1 (5 bases). The CDR3 is 15 residues long. Looked up from germline, CDR1 is LGHNA and CDR2 is YNFKEQ. The V and J ends lost 0 bases and 7 bases respectively, with 16 bases between them. This chain's CDR3 is CASSQDGRGPREQYF. CDR3 sequence (DNA): TGTGCCAGCAGCCAAGATGGAAGGGGTCCGAGGGAGCAGTACTTC.

The genes are TRBV4-1 and TRBJ2-7, with 8 bases that match TRBD1. From germline, CDR1 is MGHRA and CDR2 YSYEKL. The CDR3 is 14 residues long. V shed 3 bases and J 6 bases; nucleotides not matched to a gene: 7. Here the CDR3 DNA reads TGCGCCAGCAGCCATCCTGGACAGGGTGGCGAGCAGTACTTC. As protein: CASSHPGQGGEQYF.

The chain joins TRBV27 to TRBJ1-2; 9 bases agree with TRBD1. Per the germline V gene, CDR1 is MNHEY and CDR2 is SMNVEV (reference sequence). With V trimmed by 2 bases and J by 8 bases, 12 bases remained unmatched. This CDR3 contains 16 residues. The CDR3 here is CASSLGPGTGFYGYTF. CDR3 coding DNA: TGTGCCAGCAGTTTAGGCCCCGGGACAGGGTTCTACGGCTACACCTTC.

The CDR3 nucleotides are TGTGCCAGCAGCTTAGGGGCGGGGGGCTCTGGAAACACCATATATTTT. It yields the protein CASSLGAGGSGNTIYF. The chain couples TRBV7-8 to TRBJ1-3; a possible D gene is TRBD1 (5 bases). The V and J ends lost 1 base and 0 bases respectively, with 10 bases between them. From germline, CDR1 is SGHVS and CDR2 FQNEAQ. The CDR3 covers 16 residues.

The chain is built from TRBV5-4 and TRBJ2-3, with TRBD2 matching over 9 bases. The CDR3 runs to 16 residues. V lost 2 bases to trimming and J lost 1 base; unmatched junction nucleotides: 5. Germline CDR1 and CDR2: SGHNT and YYREEE (reference sequence). DNA of the CDR3: TGTGCCAGCAGCTTCCAGGCTAGCGGGGGCACAGATACGCAGTATTTT. This encodes CASSFQASGGTDTQYF.

With respect to this clone: Other nucleotide sequences in the sample specify the same CDR3. The chain is built from TRBV11-1 and TRBJ1-1; 10 bases fit TRBD1. Per germline, CDR1 SGHAT and CDR2 FQDESV (reference sequence). The J segment lost 5 bases and the V segment lost 5 bases, leaving 5 bases of the junction unmatched. This CDR3 has 14 amino acids. Written as DNA, the CDR3 is TGTGCCAGCAGCCGGACAGGGGGGAGGACTGAAGCTTTCTTT. Translated, it gives CASSRTGGRTEAFF.

This chain uses TRBV5-1 with TRBJ2-2; D perhaps matches TRBD1 (6 bases). There are 15 residues in the CDR3. Germline CDR1 reads SGHRS; CDR2 reads YFSETQ. V dropped 4 bases and J dropped 0 bases, with 10 bases sitting between them. The CDR3 sequence is CASSSRTANTGELFF. As DNA, the CDR3 is TGCGCCAGCAGCAGTCGGACAGCGAACACCGGGGAGCTGTTTTTT.

This sequence joins TRBV16 and TRBJ2-2, with TRBD1 matching over 7 bases. Germline V gives CDR1 KGHSY, CDR2 FQNENV. The CDR3 covers 15 residues. After removal of 4 bases from V and 0 bases from J, the junction contained 2 bases not matched to a gene. The CDR3 bases are TGTGCCAGCAGCCGGACAGGATCGAACACCGGGGAGCTGTTTTTT. Translation gives CASSRTGSNTGELFF.

The gene calls are TRBV3-1 (or the pseudogene TRBV3-2) and TRBJ1-1, with D perhaps TRBD1 (6 bases). V dropped 1 base and J dropped 4 bases, with 13 bases sitting between them. This CDR3 is 15 amino acids long. Germline V gene lookup returns CDR1 LGHDT and CDR2 YNNKEL (reference sequence). Here the CDR3 reads CASSQGNRARTEAFF. CDR3 nucleotides: TGTGCCAGCAGCCAAGGAAACAGGGCCCGCACTGAAGCTTTCTTT.